What follows are 23 T cell receptor beta chains derived from one specimen sequenced in a study of blood T cells in healthy people across ages. Then a second PCR, running about 6 to 12 cycles, was carried out with a sample-barcoded 5' primer and a J-beta primer mix. TCRdb reprocessed the 5' RACE reads via MiXCR and lists one record per CDR3 protein. The sample yields 550,000 to 650,000 distinct CDR3 sequences, approximately 26% seen once. Another study also made use of these data, one on T cells of mothers and their children.

What was sequenced was blood. Source of these receptors: a boy aged 2 to 9 in good health.

This clonotype has just a few counts. This sequence joins TRBV3-1 and TRBJ1-2, with D possibly matching TRBD1 (6 bases). The CDR3 spans 16 residues. Germline V gene data show CDR1 as LGHDT and CDR2 as YNNKEL (reference sequence). Trimming pared 0 bases from V and 6 bases from J, leaving 17 bases between. The CDR3 sequence is CASSQDDQGQPNGYTF. In nucleotides, the CDR3 is TGTGCCAGCAGCCAAGATGATCAGGGGCAGCCAAATGGCTACACCTTC.

In this sample, this clonotype turned up a few times. V and J are TRBV6-2 or TRBV6-3 and TRBJ1-2; D remains ambiguous. V lost 2 bases, J lost 6 bases, and 4 bases lay in between. Germline CDR1 reads MNHEY; CDR2 reads SVGEGT. This CDR3 region has 11 residues. The CDR3 sequence: CASSYKDGYTF. The CDR3 DNA reads as TGTGCCAGCAGTTACAAGGATGGCTACACCTTC.

The chain joins TRBV29-1 to TRBJ2-3, with TRBD2 as a possible D gene (6 bases). The CDR3 covers 13 residues. The germline V gene has CDR1 SQVTM and CDR2 ANQGSEA. Trimming removed 6 bases from V and 0 bases from J, with 10 bases in between. The CDR3 DNA sequence: TGCAGCGTAGGGGACTTAAGCACAGATACGCAGTATTTT. Amino acid sequence: CSVGDLSTDTQYF.

The genes are TRBV24-1 and TRBJ2-3; D is unresolved. Trimming pared 4 bases from V and 4 bases from J, leaving 8 bases between. The V gene's germline CDR1 is KGHDR and CDR2 SFDVKD. There are 13 residues in the CDR3. The CDR3 here is CATSERFADTQYF. The CDR3 DNA reads TGTGCCACCAGTGAACGGTTTGCAGATACGCAGTATTTT.

This rearrangement joins TRBV7-7 to TRBJ2-2; TRBD1 agrees at 9 bases. This CDR3 contains 15 residues. V was clipped by 5 bases and J by 7 bases; unmatched bases: 8. Germline V gives CDR1 SSHAT, CDR2 FNYEAQ (reference sequence). The CDR3 reads CASSIGTGMSGELFF. The CDR3 nucleotides are TGTGCCAGCAGCATTGGGACAGGGATGAGCGGGGAGCTGTTTTTT.

V and J are TRBV19 and TRBJ1-5; D is unclear. Trimming stripped 1 base from V and 5 bases from J, with 6 bases between. CDR1 and CDR2 from the germline V gene are LNHDA and SQIVND (reference sequence). This CDR3 comprises 13 residues. CDR3 sequence (DNA): TGTGCCAGTAGTATAGTGCTAGATCAGCCCCAGCATTTT. Its translation is CASSIVLDQPQHF.

This sequence joins TRBV12-3 or TRBV12-4 and TRBJ2-2; the D is unclear. CDR3 length equals 13 residues. Trimming removed 3 bases from V and 5 bases from J, with 7 bases in between. CDR3 coding DNA: TGTGCCAGCAGTTTGGTCCGGACCGGGGAGCTGTTTTTT. Its protein product is CASSLVRTGELFF.

The genes are TRBV20-1 and TRBJ2-1; D is possibly TRBD1 (5 bases). Germline V gene data show CDR1 as DFQATT and CDR2 as SNEGSKA (reference sequence). With 3 bases removed from V and 4 bases from J, the gap between germline ends came to 19 bases. The CDR3 contains 16 residues. CDR3 coding DNA: TGCAGTGCTAGGGTTTTCGGACACGACCCATACAATGAGCAGTTCTTC. Its protein is CSARVFGHDPYNEQFF.

The chain couples TRBV20-1 to TRBJ2-3, with D possibly being TRBD2 (5 bases). Looked up from germline, CDR1 is DFQATT and CDR2 is SNEGSKA (reference sequence). This CDR3 comprises 17 residues. V gave up 3 bases and J gave up 1 base, with 20 bases separating them. The CDR3 region is CSASLPPKLGRTDTQYF. In DNA form, the CDR3 reads TGCAGTGCTAGCCTCCCCCCGAAACTAGGTCGCACAGATACGCAGTATTTT.

The chain has TRBV6-5 and TRBJ2-7, with a weak D call TRBD1 (5 bases). V was pared by 4 bases and J by 2 bases, with 15 bases between. Germline V gives CDR1 MNHEY, CDR2 SVGAGI. The CDR3 covers 15 residues. The CDR3 bases are TGTGCCAGCAGTTTCAGGGAAATCGGAGCCTACGAGCAGTACTTC. This translates into CASSFREIGAYEQYF.

The V call is TRBV20-1, the J call TRBJ1-2; unclear D gene. The germline V and J ends were trimmed by 6 bases and 4 bases, with 15 bases remaining between them. This CDR3 is built from 13 residues. Germline CDR1 and CDR2: DFQATT and SNEGSKA (reference sequence). The CDR3 loop reads CSARTPGSYGYTF. The CDR3 DNA reads TGCAGTGCGAGGACGCCTGGCAGCTATGGCTACACCTTC.

The gene calls are TRBV20-1 and TRBJ1-3; D possibly corresponds to TRBD1 (5 bases). The CDR3 sequence is 13 residues long. Trimming removed 6 bases at V and 4 bases at J, with 13 bases between. Germline V gene lookup returns CDR1 DFQATT and CDR2 SNEGSKA (reference sequence). The CDR3 bases are TGCAGTGCAGTGAGGGGTACCGGAAACACCATATATTTT. The encoded protein is CSAVRGTGNTIYF.

This clonotype was seen a few times. V gene TRBV12-3 or TRBV12-4 combines with J gene TRBJ2-5; the D is unclear. The CDR3 covers 13 residues. Trimming pared 4 bases from V and 4 bases from J, leaving 10 bases between. CDR3 DNA: TGTGCCAGCAGTTCCGCGGTCCGAGAGACCCAGTACTTC. As protein: CASSSAVRETQYF.

The rearrangement uses TRBV18 and TRBJ1-2; 8 positions match TRBD1. Germline-derived CDR1 and CDR2 are KGHSH and LQKENI. Unmatched junction bases numbered 2, after V lost 2 bases and J lost 3 bases. The CDR3 totals 14 residues. The CDR3 is CASSPGTGHYGYTF. DNA of the CDR3: TGTGCCAGCTCACCAGGGACAGGCCACTATGGCTACACCTTC.

The J gene is TRBJ2-1, the V gene TRBV27; TRBD2 matches 9 bases. Germline trimming cut 6 bases from V and 4 bases from J; bases unmatched to any gene: 7. The CDR3 has 15 amino acids. Germline CDR1 is MNHEY and CDR2 is SMNVEV (reference sequence). For the CDR3, the DNA is TGTGCCAGCAGCTCCTCGGCGGGGGGGTACAATGAGCAGTTCTTC. It specifies CASSSSAGGYNEQFF.

The genes are TRBV10-3 and TRBJ2-7, with TRBD1 matching 11 bases. Germline CDR1 is ENHRY and CDR2 is SYGVKD. V trimming: 6 bases; J trimming: 5 bases; junction bases outside the gene matches: 3. The CDR3 is made up of 13 amino acids. For the CDR3, the DNA is TGTGCCATCAGGCCGGGACAGGGGGACGAGCAGTACTTC. Its protein is CAIRPGQGDEQYF.

J is TRBJ1-1 and V is TRBV12-3 or TRBV12-4, with TRBD1 matching over 8 bases. The V segment lost 7 bases and the J segment 1 base; nucleotides outside the gene matches: 5. The CDR3 sequence is 14 residues long. This chain's CDR3 is CASINRGGNTEAFF. CDR3 DNA sequence: TGTGCCAGCATCAACAGGGGGGGGAACACTGAAGCTTTCTTT.

This clonotype was seen a few times. The chain carries TRBV4-2 and TRBJ2-3, with TRBD2 matching over 9 bases. The CDR3 extends over 16 amino acids. Germline V CDR1 and CDR2: LGHNA, YNFKEQ. The trim removed 1 base at V and 1 base at J, leaving 3 bases unmatched. CDR3 nucleotides: TGTGCCAGCAGCCAAGTTGGCGGGGGGGGCACAGATACGCAGTATTTT. Translated, it gives CASSQVGGGGTDTQYF.

This clonotype was counted between two and nine times. This chain uses TRBV6-2 or TRBV6-3 with TRBJ2-5; D gene unclear. Germline V gene sequence: CDR1 MNHEY, CDR2 SVGEGT. This CDR3 region has 11 residues. Trimming removed 6 bases from V and 7 bases from J, with 9 bases in between. In DNA form, the CDR3 reads TGTGCCAGCAGCGCGATCGGGACCCAGTACTTC. Protein product: CASSAIGTQYF.

This clonotype has more than one count but fewer than ten. The V and J genes are TRBV10-1 and TRBJ2-3; the D gene is possibly TRBD2 (5 bases). CDR1 WNHNN and CDR2 SYGVQD come from the germline V gene (reference sequence). The V and J ends lost 2 bases and 6 bases respectively, with 12 bases between them. The CDR3 contains 14 residues. The DNA of the CDR3 is TGCGCCAGCAGTGAGGGAAGGGTAGCGGATACGCAGTATTTT. This gives the protein CASSEGRVADTQYF.

CDR3 region: CASSPGTHETQYF. In DNA form, the CDR3 reads TGCGCCAGCAGTCCCGGGACTCACGAGACCCAGTACTTC. The chain joins TRBV5-1 to TRBJ2-5; perhaps TRBD2 as D (6 bases). Germline lookup yields CDR1 SGHRS and CDR2 YFSETQ. V dropped 5 bases and J dropped 5 bases, with 13 bases sitting between them. The CDR3 runs 13 residues.

The chain has TRBV20-1 and TRBJ1-4; 10 bases are a match to TRBD1. The CDR3 is 12 amino acids. J was trimmed by 9 bases and V by 5 bases; bases with no gene match: 3. The germline V gene has CDR1 DFQATT and CDR2 SNEGSKA (reference sequence). The CDR3 DNA reads as TGCAGTGCTGGGACAGGGGCGAAAAAACTGTTTTTT. Its protein product is CSAGTGAKKLFF.

This chain connects TRBV3-1 to TRBJ2-1, with D perhaps matching TRBD1 or TRBD2 (6 bases each). Between the trimmed V and J ends, which lost 4 bases and 13 bases, there was a span of 11 bases. Germline V gene sequence: CDR1 LGHDT, CDR2 YNNKEL (reference sequence). This CDR3 contains 11 residues. The CDR3 region is CASSRGALQFF. In DNA, the CDR3 is TGTGCCAGCAGCCGGGGGGCCTTACAGTTCTTC.